This T cell receptor (beta chain) was observed in a study of cytomegalovirus exposure and HLA in healthy donors. On this clone itself: What it binds is not known.

All the people who gave samples were healthy bone marrow donors. Vbeta (60) and Jbeta (13) primers were used in the PCR. Sequenced by immunoSEQ multiplex PCR; TCRdb stores in-frame clones only, minus some. The profile shows about 160,000 clones, around three quarters of them singletons. Findings and limits, study-wide: HLA allele associations emerged for about 18,000 TCR beta sequences in a later analysis, at 0.05 false discovery rate.

The CDR3 totals 13 residues. Germline CDR1 reads SNHLY; CDR2 reads FYNNEI. The V end was cut by 1 base, the J end by 1 base, with 4 bases between. Source material: PBMCs. The chain carries TRBV2 and TRBJ1-1; no clear D. The TCR sequence derives from a woman aged 35 to 49 in good health and CMV-seronegative. CDR3 DNA sequence: TGTGCCAGCAGTGAAGGAGCGAACACTGAAGCTTTCTTT. Translation gives CASSEGANTEAFF.